This T cell receptor (beta chain) was sequenced during a study of blood T cell repertoires in COVID-19. The CDR3 length is 15 residues. From germline, CDR1 is SQVTM and CDR2 ANQGSEA. V lost 1 base and J lost 4; bases outside the gene matches: 4. Produced via immunoSEQ multiplex PCR; TCRdb's table is partial and in-frame only. The sample includes some 320,000 clones, roughly nine tenths of them seen just once. The sequenced sample was PBMCs or T cells enriched from blood (not recorded which). The sequence was collected from a man in his fifties or sixties who had recovered from COVID-19. This chain uses TRBV29-1 with TRBJ2-2, with 9 bases identical to TRBD2. CDR3 bases: TGCAGCGTTGAAGGACGCGGGAGGGGCACCGGGGAGCTGTTTTTT. Translated, it gives CSVEGRGRGTGELFF.